This T cell receptor (beta chain) was identified in a study of blood T cell repertoires in COVID-19. This table comes from immunoSEQ multiplex PCR, and its TCRdb copy is limited to in-frame clones, with some not included. The sample holds 150,000 to 200,000 clones, 75% to 90% seen once. The CDR3 spans 17 residues. The V gene's germline CDR1 is LGHNA and CDR2 YSLEER. Trimming cost V 3 bases and J 0 bases; bases outside gene matches: 6. The V call is TRBV4-3, the J call TRBJ1-1; 11 nucleotides agree with TRBD1. This clonotype was sampled from an older man with active or convalescent COVID-19. The sample comprised peripheral blood. The chain's CDR3 is CASSHRTGGYLNTEAFF. The CDR3 coding sequence is TGCGCCAGCAGCCATCGGACAGGGGGCTATTTGAACACTGAAGCTTTCTTT.